A single sample gave rise to the 12 T cell receptor beta chains below, sequenced in a study of blood T cell repertoires in COVID-19 (dated by TCRdb to about 2020). Library preparation was by the immunoSEQ multiplex PCR assay. Drawn from immuneACCESS, this table holds only the in-frame rearrangements with V and J called that TCRdb kept. Clones are partly lost; checked studies trace under half to an unresolved V gene and leave the rest unexplained. The sample has some 390,000 clones on record, 85% to 90% of them singletons. The ten biggest clones cover 1.5% to 2% of the sample. The material sequenced was PBMCs or T cells enriched from blood (not recorded which). Every receptor here comes from a woman under 40 who had recovered from COVID-19.

J is TRBJ2-2 and V is TRBV5-1, with 7 bases identical to TRBD1. Germline CDR1 SGHRS, CDR2 YFSETQ. The CDR3 extends over 19 amino acids. Trimming removed 2 bases from V and 1 base from J; junction bases left unmatched: 14. CDR3 amino acids: CASSFRDRGSSLNTGELFF. In DNA, the CDR3 is TGCGCCAGCAGCTTCCGGGACAGAGGGTCCTCTTTGAACACCGGGGAGCTGTTTTTT.

J is TRBJ1-5 and V is TRBV19, with D possibly TRBD1 on 5 matching bases. Germline CDR1 LNHDA, CDR2 SQIVND (reference sequence). The V end was cut by 1 base, the J end by 2 bases, with 15 bases between. The CDR3 sequence is 17 residues long. CDR3 coding DNA: TGTGCCAGTAGTATAGTGGCCGGCCTAGGGGGCAATCAGCCCCAGCATTTT. Encoded protein: CASSIVAGLGGNQPQHF.

The chain recombines TRBV5-1 with TRBJ2-2; the D gene is possibly TRBD1 (5 bases). The CDR3 contains 16 residues. CDR1 SGHRS and CDR2 YFSETQ come from the germline V gene. V dropped 4 bases and J dropped 5 bases, with 18 bases sitting between them. In DNA, the CDR3 is TGCGCCAGCAGCGGCACAGGTCAGATGCCTACCGGGGAGCTGTTTTTT. It translates to CASSGTGQMPTGELFF.

The chain combines TRBV19 with TRBJ1-1; TRBD1 might be the D (5 bases). The CDR3 extends over 17 amino acids. V dropped 3 bases and J dropped 3 bases, with 20 bases sitting between them. Per germline, CDR1 LNHDA and CDR2 SQIVND (reference sequence). The CDR3 DNA is TGTGCCAGTAGTATGAGGTCCAGGGCGCGGTGGGACACTGAAGCTTTCTTT. Translated, it gives CASSMRSRARWDTEAFF.

CDR3 amino acids: CASSLFGQGSSNQPQHF. DNA of the CDR3: TGTGCCAGCAGTTTATTCGGACAGGGGTCGAGCAATCAGCCCCAGCATTTT. This chain connects TRBV28 to TRBJ1-5; 9 nucleotides align to TRBD1. The CDR3 runs to 17 residues. Germline loops: CDR1 MDHEN, CDR2 SYDVKM. Losses at the gene ends were 1 base for V and 1 base for J; bases not matched to a gene: 5. The variable domain in full, completed from reference TRBV28 and TRBJ1-5, reads DVKVTQSSRYLVKRTGEKVFLECVQDMDHENMFWYRQDPGLGLRLIYFSYDVKMKEKGDIPEGYSVSREKKERFSLILESASTNQTSMYLCASSLFGQGSSNQPQHFGDGTRLSIL.

The chain has TRBV9 and TRBJ2-3; 12 nucleotides agree with TRBD1. In germline, CDR1 is SGDLS, CDR2 YYNGEE. Losses at the gene ends were 3 bases for V and 0 bases for J; bases not matched to a gene: 8. This CDR3 has 18 residues. The CDR3 nucleotides read TGTGCCAGCAGCGGCGACGGGACAGGGGGCTTAAGCACAGATACGCAGTATTTT. As protein: CASSGDGTGGLSTDTQYF.

This chain links TRBV10-3 with TRBJ1-6; tentatively, D is TRBD1 (6 bases). V lost 8 bases to trimming and J lost 7 bases, with 9 bases between them. CDR3 length: 12 residues. Looked up from germline, CDR1 is ENHRY and CDR2 is SYGVKD. The CDR3 region is CAIRTGNSPLHF. CDR3 in DNA: TGTGCCATCCGTACAGGGAATTCACCCCTCCACTTT.

The chain uses TRBV9 and TRBJ1-2; TRBD1 matches 7 bases. Germline V gene lookup returns CDR1 SGDLS and CDR2 YYNGEE. V trimming: 4 bases; J trimming: 4 bases; junction bases outside the gene matches: 4. This CDR3 comprises 13 residues. The CDR3 protein is CASSLGQAYGYTF. The CDR3 bases are TGTGCCAGCAGCCTAGGACAGGCCTATGGCTACACCTTC.

The sample holds one count of this clone. V is TRBV4-1 and J is TRBJ1-1; TRBD1 matches at 9 bases. V lost 3 bases, J lost 10 bases, and 6 bases stayed unmatched. CDR1 is MGHRA and CDR2 is YSYEKL in the germline V gene. The CDR3 runs to 13 residues. Written as DNA, the CDR3 is TGCGCCAGCAGCCAGTCGGGGACAGGGCTAGCTTTCTTT. This sequence encodes CASSQSGTGLAFF.

A word on this clone: Different DNA sequences within this sample yield the same CDR3. This chain uses TRBV30 with TRBJ1-5; D not resolved. The CDR3 sequence is 13 residues long. Germline V CDR1 and CDR2: GTSNPN, SVGIG (reference sequence). Trimming left V 2 bases short and J 0 bases short, with 5 bases between. CDR3 coding DNA: TGTGCCTGGAGTTCCAGTAGCAATCAGCCCCAGCATTTT. Translation gives CAWSSSSNQPQHF.

The chain recombines TRBV11-1 with TRBJ1-1; D call uncertain. V was clipped by 5 bases and J by 1 base, with 14 bases between them. Looked up from germline, CDR1 is SGHAT and CDR2 is FQDESV (reference sequence). CDR3 length equals 15 residues. CDR3 region: CASSLKYRTNTEAFF. The CDR3 DNA reads TGTGCCAGCAGCCTCAAGTACAGAACGAACACTGAAGCTTTCTTT. The variable domain in full, with the rest retrieved from reference TRBV11-1 and TRBJ1-1, is EAEVAQSPRYKITEKSQAVAFWCDPISGHATLYWYRQILGQGPELLVQFQDESVVDDSQLPKDRFSAERLKGVDSTLKIQPAELGDSAMYLCASSLKYRTNTEAFFGQGTRLTVV.

The chain couples TRBV7-9 to TRBJ2-2; TRBD1 might be the D (5 bases). The V end lost 2 bases, the J end lost 1 base, and 14 bases lay between the germline ends. Germline V gives CDR1 SEHNR, CDR2 FQNEAQ (reference sequence). CDR3 length: 17 amino acids. The CDR3 DNA reads as TGTGCCAGCAGCTTACGGGTAGCCAGGGAGAACACCGGGGAGCTGTTTTTT. It translates to CASSLRVARENTGELFF. The whole variable domain, filled in from reference TRBV7-9 and TRBJ2-2, reads DTGVSQNPRHKITKRGQNVTFRCDPISEHNRLYWYRQTLGQGPEFLTYFQNEAQLEKSRLLSDRFSAERPKGSFSTLEIQRTEQGDSAMYLCASSLRVARENTGELFFGEGSRLTVL.